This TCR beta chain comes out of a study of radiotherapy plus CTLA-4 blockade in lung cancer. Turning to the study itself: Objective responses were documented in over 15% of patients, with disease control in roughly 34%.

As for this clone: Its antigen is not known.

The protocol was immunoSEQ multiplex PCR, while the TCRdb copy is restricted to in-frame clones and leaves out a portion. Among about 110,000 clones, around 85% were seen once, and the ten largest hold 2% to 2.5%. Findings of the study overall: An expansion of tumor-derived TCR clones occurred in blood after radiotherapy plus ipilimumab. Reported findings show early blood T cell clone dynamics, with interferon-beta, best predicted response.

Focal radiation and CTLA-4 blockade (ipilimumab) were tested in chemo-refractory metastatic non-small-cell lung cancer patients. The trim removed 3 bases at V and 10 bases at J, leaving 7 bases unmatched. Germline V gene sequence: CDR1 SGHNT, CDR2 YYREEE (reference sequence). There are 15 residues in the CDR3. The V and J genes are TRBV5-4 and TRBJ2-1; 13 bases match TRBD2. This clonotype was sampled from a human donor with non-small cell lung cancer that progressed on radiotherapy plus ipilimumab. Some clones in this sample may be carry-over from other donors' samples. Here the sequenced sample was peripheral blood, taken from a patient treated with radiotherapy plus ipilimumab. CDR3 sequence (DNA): TGTGCCAGCAGCTCGCCGGGACTAGCGGGGAACGAGCAGTTCTTC. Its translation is CASSSPGLAGNEQFF.